Here is one T cell receptor (beta chain) with its context. This sample was included in a study of blood T cell repertoires in COVID-19. Looking at the study overall: Sites across the United States, Italy and Spain contributed samples from acute and convalescent COVID-19. T cells, B-cell-depleted T cells, or PBMCs supplied cDNA or gDNA.

How the authors handled the data: It was from reference gene primer amplification that nucleated cell counts were estimated. Generated by immunoSEQ multiplex PCR, the TCRdb table keeps only in-frame clones and is missing some. V and J calls plus clone size are reproduced from that table; the DNA served to infer D and trimming. The repertoire holds 200,000 to 250,000 clones, with around nine tenths as singletons. Germline V gives CDR1 LNHDA, CDR2 SQIVND (reference sequence). Germline trimming cut 5 bases from V and 7 bases from J; bases unmatched to any gene: 7. The CDR3 sequence is 14 residues long. The sample comprised peripheral blood. The gene calls are TRBV19 and TRBJ2-1; TRBD1 aligns across 8 bases. The TCR originated in a woman in her 70s with active or convalescent COVID-19. For the CDR3, the DNA is TGTGCCAGTAGTCCGTCAGGGGGCTATAATGAGCAGTTCTTC. Protein: CASSPSGGYNEQFF.